This TCR beta chain came from a study of cytomegalovirus exposure and HLA in healthy donors. Whole-study context: Earlier work reported 100 million or so unique TCR beta sequences from approximately 180 million T cells. Study conclusions and caveats: It was reportedly the case that the classifier diagnosed cytomegalovirus status with high specificity and sensitivity. Later analysis associated a missense DCLRE1C variant with TCR beta V- and J-gene trimming.

This clone was detected only a few times. Its antigen is not identified. In germline, CDR1 is SQVTM, CDR2 ANQGSEA. V was cut by 0 bases and J by 0 bases, with 5 bases left in between. The CDR3 covers 13 residues. The PCR contained 60 Vbeta and 13 Jbeta primers. Sequencing used immunoSEQ multiplex PCR; TCRdb keeps in-frame clones, though not all of them. The sample records roughly 160,000 clones, around 74% being singletons. This receptor was taken from a female donor in good health and CMV-seronegative. V gene TRBV29-1 combines with J gene TRBJ2-5, with D unclear. Sequenced material: PBMCs. In nucleotides, the CDR3 is TGCAGCGTTGAAGACAGGTACCAAGAGACCCAGTACTTC. This encodes CSVEDRYQETQYF.